These 15 T cell receptor beta chains were sequenced from one sample in a study of response to subunit inactivated influenza vaccine. TCRdb fed the RT-PCR reads into MiXCR, producing one record per CDR3 protein. The sample has 700,000 to 800,000 distinct CDR3 sequences, approximately 17% seen once. Sequencing used PBMCs from blood, obtained about 5 days after vaccination. All receptors come from a man in his fifties or sixties who received an inactivated influenza vaccine.

This clonotype appeared a few times. The chain recombines TRBV20-1 with TRBJ2-7, with 14 bases lining up with TRBD2. Trimming removed 4 bases from V and 6 bases from J; junction bases left unmatched: 5. CDR3 length: 14 residues. In germline, CDR1 is DFQATT, CDR2 SNEGSKA (reference sequence). The CDR3 here is CSAKGLAGVGEQYF. For the CDR3, the DNA is TGCAGTGCTAAGGGACTAGCGGGAGTGGGCGAGCAGTACTTC.

There are a few counts of this clonotype. The rearrangement uses TRBV7-9 and TRBJ1-2, with D hard to call. Germline V lookup: CDR1 SEHNR, CDR2 FQNEAQ (reference sequence). Trimming stripped 1 base from V and 7 bases from J, with 10 bases between. The CDR3 consists of 13 residues. The CDR3 coding sequence is TGTGCCAGCAGCTTAGATCTAGCTTCTGGCTACACCTTC. Its translation is CASSLDLASGYTF.

This clonotype was seen ten or more times. The rearrangement joins TRBV29-1 to TRBJ2-1; D assignment may be TRBD1 or TRBD2 (5 bases each). Germline values: CDR1 SQVTM, CDR2 ANQGSEA. Trimming took 4 bases from V and 13 from J, leaving 14 bases between them. This CDR3 has 11 residues. As DNA, the CDR3 is TGCAGCGTTGTAGGCAGTAGGGACCAGTTCTTC. Protein: CSVVGSRDQFF.

In its sample, this clonotype was seen a few times. The chain couples TRBV30 to TRBJ2-6, with 8 bases aligning to TRBD1. CDR3 length equals 19 residues. Per germline, CDR1 GTSNPN and CDR2 SVGIG (reference sequence). After removal of 1 base from V and 0 bases from J, the junction contained 11 bases not matched to a gene. Written as DNA, the CDR3 is TGTGCCTGGAGTGGAGGGACAGGCTATAAATCCTCTGGGGCCAACGTCCTGACTTTC. Its translation is CAWSGGTGYKSSGANVLTF.

This clonotype was recorded many times. The chain links TRBV29-1 to TRBJ2-5, with D possibly being TRBD2 (6 bases). This CDR3 spans 12 amino acids. V lost 7 bases, J lost 4 bases, and 13 bases lay in between. Germline V gene lookup returns CDR1 SQVTM and CDR2 ANQGSEA. The CDR3 coding sequence is TGCAGCGGTTCGCCGGGAGCAGAGACCCAGTACTTC. Protein product: CSGSPGAETQYF.

The rearrangement joins TRBV29-1 to TRBJ2-3, with 8 bases that match TRBD2. The CDR3 sequence is 16 residues long. Germline V CDR1 and CDR2: SQVTM, ANQGSEA. V lost 1 base to trimming and J lost 3 bases; unmatched junction nucleotides: 9. The CDR3 is CSVEGPAGVSTDTQYF. The CDR3 nucleotides read TGCAGCGTTGAAGGTCCAGCGGGAGTTTCGACAGATACGCAGTATTTT.

V gene TRBV28 combines with J gene TRBJ2-2; D possibly corresponds to TRBD2 (5 bases). The CDR3 has 16 residues. The V gene lost 5 bases and the J gene lost 8 bases, with 21 bases spanning the gap. The germline V gene has CDR1 MDHEN and CDR2 SYDVKM. In nucleotides, the CDR3 is TGTGCCAGCAGTCCTCTAAGATGGGAGATGAGTGGGGAGCTGTTTTTT. It is translated as CASSPLRWEMSGELFF.

J is TRBJ2-1 and V is TRBV5-1, with 7 bases lining up with TRBD2. Germline V CDR1 and CDR2: SGHRS, YFSETQ. This CDR3 has 14 amino acids. The V segment lost 6 bases and the J segment 4 bases; nucleotides outside the gene matches: 7. The CDR3 DNA reads TGCGCCAGCAACCCCGGGACTACTTACAATGAGCAGTTCTTC. Its translation is CASNPGTTYNEQFF.

This clonotype was observed a handful of times. The chain joins TRBV27 to TRBJ1-1; TRBD1 is a possible D gene (6 bases). The germline gives CDR1 MNHEY, CDR2 SMNVEV (reference sequence). V lost 2 bases and J lost 1, with 14 bases in between. The CDR3 runs 16 residues. This CDR3 is CASSLGGQIENTEAFF. The CDR3 nucleotides are TGTGCCAGCAGTTTAGGGGGGCAGATTGAGAACACTGAAGCTTTCTTT.

This clonotype has a handful of counts. Here the CDR3 reads CASSHYSSYGTQYF. The CDR3 DNA reads TGTGCCAGCAGCCATTACTCTAGTTACGGTACGCAGTATTTT. The chain joins TRBV6-4 to TRBJ2-3, with D unclear. V lost 6 bases, J lost 8 bases, and 18 bases lay in between. CDR1 is MRHNA, CDR2 SNTAGT, per germline. CDR3 size: 14 residues.

This clonotype was seen ten or more times. The genes are TRBV29-1 and TRBJ2-5, with TRBD2 matching 9 bases. The CDR3 is 13 amino acids. With V trimmed by 7 bases and J by 5 bases, 8 bases remained unmatched. The V gene's germline CDR1 is SQVTM and CDR2 ANQGSEA. The CDR3 region has the DNA TGCAGCGCCCAGGGACTAGCAGGGGAGACCCAGTACTTC. It yields the protein CSAQGLAGETQYF.

CDR3 coding DNA: TGTGCCAGCAGGCCCGAAGCAGAGACCTACGAGCAGTACTTC. Translation gives CASRPEAETYEQYF. The V call is TRBV12-3 or TRBV12-4, the J call TRBJ2-7; D is ambiguous. CDR3 length equals 14 residues. The V and J ends lost 6 bases and 2 bases respectively, with 14 bases between them.

The V call is TRBV21-1, the J call TRBJ2-2; the table assigns TRBD1, which was not confirmed against the DNA. TRBV21-1 is termed a pseudogene. CDR3 length: 15 residues. The CDR3 here is CASTSDGQNTGELFF. CDR3 DNA: TGTGCCAGCACAAGCGACGGACAGAACACCGGGGAGCTGTTTTTT.

This clonotype appeared a few times. This chain connects TRBV29-1 to TRBJ2-1; possible D gene TRBD2, 6 bases. Germline CDR1 is SQVTM and CDR2 is ANQGSEA. This CDR3 comprises 17 residues. V was cut by 0 bases and J by 1 base, with 16 bases left in between. The chain's CDR3 is CSVEDLRASVSYNEQFF. DNA of the CDR3: TGCAGCGTTGAAGATCTTCGGGCTAGCGTATCCTACAATGAGCAGTTCTTC.

This clonotype was found many times. The gene calls are TRBV5-1 and TRBJ2-1; D gene uncertain. This CDR3 is built from 12 residues. Per the germline V gene, CDR1 is SGHRS and CDR2 is YFSETQ. Trimming took off 4 bases at V and 3 bases at J, with 5 bases between the two ends. The CDR3, as DNA: TGCGCCAGCAGCGACGTCTACAATGAGCAGTTCTTC. Its translation: CASSDVYNEQFF.